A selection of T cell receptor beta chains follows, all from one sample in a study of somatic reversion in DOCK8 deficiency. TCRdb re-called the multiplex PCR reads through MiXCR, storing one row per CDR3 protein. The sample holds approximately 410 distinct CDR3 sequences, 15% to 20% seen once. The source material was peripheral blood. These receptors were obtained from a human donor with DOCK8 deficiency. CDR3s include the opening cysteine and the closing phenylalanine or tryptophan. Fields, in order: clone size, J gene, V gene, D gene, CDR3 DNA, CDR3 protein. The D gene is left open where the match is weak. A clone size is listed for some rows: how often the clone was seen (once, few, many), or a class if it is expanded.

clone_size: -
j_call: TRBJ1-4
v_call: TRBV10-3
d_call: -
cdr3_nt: TGTGCCATCAGTGTTGAGAAGTTTAATGAAAAACTGTTTTTT
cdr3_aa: CAISVEKFNEKLFF

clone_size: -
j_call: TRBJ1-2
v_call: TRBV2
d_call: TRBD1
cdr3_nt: TGTGCCAGCAGGATTGGACAGGGGGCAGGCTATGGCTACACCTTC
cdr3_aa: CASRIGQGAGYGYTF

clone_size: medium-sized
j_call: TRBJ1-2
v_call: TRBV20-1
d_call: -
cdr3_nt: TGCAGTGCAAAGGGTCCTAACTATGGCTACACCTTC
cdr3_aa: CSAKGPNYGYTF

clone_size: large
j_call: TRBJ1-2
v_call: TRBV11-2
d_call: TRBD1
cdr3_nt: TGTGCCAGCAGCTACAGGACAGGGCAAGGCTACACCTTC
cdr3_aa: CASSYRTGQGYTF

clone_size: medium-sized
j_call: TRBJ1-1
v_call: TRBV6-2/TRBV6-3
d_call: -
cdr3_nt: TGTGCCAGCAGTTACAGTCAGGGGCGGATGAACACTGAAGCTTTCTTT
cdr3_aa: CASSYSQGRMNTEAFF

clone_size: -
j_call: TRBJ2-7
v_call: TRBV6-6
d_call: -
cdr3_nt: TGTGCCAGCAGTTTGCCAGGTTCCTACGAGCAGTACTTC
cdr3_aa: CASSLPGSYEQYF

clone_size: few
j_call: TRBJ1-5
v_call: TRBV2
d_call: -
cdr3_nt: TGTGCCAGCAGCGAGAACAGGAGAAGCAATCAGCCCCAGCATTTT
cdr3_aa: CASSENRRSNQPQHF

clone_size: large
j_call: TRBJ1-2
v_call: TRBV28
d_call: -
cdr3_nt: TGTGCCAGCAGTTTCAAGGGGGGCTACACCTTC
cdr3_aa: CASSFKGGYTF

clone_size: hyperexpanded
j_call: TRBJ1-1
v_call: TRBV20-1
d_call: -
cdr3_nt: TGCAGTGCTACAAGCCTTGACACTGGATCTAACACTGAAGCTTTCTTT
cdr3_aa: CSATSLDTGSNTEAFF

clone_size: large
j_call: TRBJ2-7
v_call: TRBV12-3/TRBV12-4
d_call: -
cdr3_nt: TGTGCCAGCAGTTCCCGCTATTCGGACCGCGTAAAAACACCCTACGAGCAGTACTTC
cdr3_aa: CASSSRYSDRVKTPYEQYF

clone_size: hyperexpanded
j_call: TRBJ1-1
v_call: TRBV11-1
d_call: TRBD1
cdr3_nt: TGTGCCAGCAGCGCGGACAGGGATGAAGCTTTCTTT
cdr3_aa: CASSADRDEAFF

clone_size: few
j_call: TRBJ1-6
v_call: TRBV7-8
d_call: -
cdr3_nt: TGTGCCAGCAGCTTTGCTTGGAGAAATTCACCCCTCCACTTT
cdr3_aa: CASSFAWRNSPLHF

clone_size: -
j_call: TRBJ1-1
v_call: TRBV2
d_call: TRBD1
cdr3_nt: TGTGCCAGCAGGGGTGGACAGGGGGTGAACACTGAAGCTTTCTTT
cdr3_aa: CASRGGQGVNTEAFF

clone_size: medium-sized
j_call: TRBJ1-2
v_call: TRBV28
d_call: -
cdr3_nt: TGTGCCAGCAGTCTCAGAAACATTAACTATGGCTACACCTTC
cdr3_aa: CASSLRNINYGYTF

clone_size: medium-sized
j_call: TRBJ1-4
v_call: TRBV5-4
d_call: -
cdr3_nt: TGTGCCAGCAGCTCCGACGGACTAAATGAAAAACTGTTTTTT
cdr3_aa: CASSSDGLNEKLFF

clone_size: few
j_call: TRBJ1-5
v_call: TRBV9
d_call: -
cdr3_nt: TGTGCCAGCAGCTCCACAGGGTCCCCGAATCGGCCCCAGCATTTT
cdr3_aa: CASSSTGSPNRPQHF

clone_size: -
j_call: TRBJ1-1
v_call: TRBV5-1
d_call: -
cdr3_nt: TGCGCCGGCAGCTTATGGGGCACTGAAGCTTTCTTT
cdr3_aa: CAGSLWGTEAFF

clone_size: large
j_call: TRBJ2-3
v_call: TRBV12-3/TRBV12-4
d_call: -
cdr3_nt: TGTGCCAGCAGTAAAAGGGGCGCAGATACGCAGTATTTT
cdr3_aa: CASSKRGADTQYF

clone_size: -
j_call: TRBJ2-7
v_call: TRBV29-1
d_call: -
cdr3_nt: TGCAGCGCCGCGAGGGAATCCTACGAGCAGTACTTC
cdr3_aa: CSAARESYEQYF

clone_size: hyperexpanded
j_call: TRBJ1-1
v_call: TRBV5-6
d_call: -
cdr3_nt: TGTGCCAGCAGCTTGGAGTACCAGCGACTGTCCACTGAAGCTTTCTTT
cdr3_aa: CASSLEYQRLSTEAFF

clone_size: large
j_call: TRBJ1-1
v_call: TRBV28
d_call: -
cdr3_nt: TGTGCCAGCAGTCTACCGTCGGGAGGGAACACTGAAGCTTTCTTT
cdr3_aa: CASSLPSGGNTEAFF

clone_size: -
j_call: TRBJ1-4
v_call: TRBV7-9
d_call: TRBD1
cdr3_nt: TGTGCCAGCAGCTTAAGGGCACGAGGGGGCCCAACTAATGAAAAACTGTTTTTT
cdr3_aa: CASSLRARGGPTNEKLFF

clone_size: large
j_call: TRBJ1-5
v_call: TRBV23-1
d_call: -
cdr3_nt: TGCGCCAGCAGTCATTTCTCTAAAGGGGCGAGGCAGCCCCAGCATTTT
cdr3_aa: CASSHFSKGARQPQHF

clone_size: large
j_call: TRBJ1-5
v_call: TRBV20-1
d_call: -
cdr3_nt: TGCAGTGCTAGAGATCACCAGGGGACGGATCAGCCCCAGCATTTT
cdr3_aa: CSARDHQGTDQPQHF

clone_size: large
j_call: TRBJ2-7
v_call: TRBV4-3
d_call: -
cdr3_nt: TGCGCCAGCAGCCAAGATCGGTACTCCTACGAGCAGTACTTC
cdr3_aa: CASSQDRYSYEQYF

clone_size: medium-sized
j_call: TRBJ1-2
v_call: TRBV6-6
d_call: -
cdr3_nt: TGTGCCAGCAGTTACAGGTCGCAGGGAGATCTATATGGCTACACCTTC
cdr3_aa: CASSYRSQGDLYGYTF

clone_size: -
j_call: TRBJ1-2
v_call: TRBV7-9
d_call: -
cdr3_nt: TGTGCCAGCAGCTTAGGGCCCTTC
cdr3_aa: CASSLGPF

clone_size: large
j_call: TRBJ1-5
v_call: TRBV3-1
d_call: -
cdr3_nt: TGTGCCAGCAGCCAAGATCGGAGGGGTTACAATCAGCCCCAGCATTTT
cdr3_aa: CASSQDRRGYNQPQHF

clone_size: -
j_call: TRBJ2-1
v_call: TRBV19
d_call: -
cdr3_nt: TGTGCCAGTAGTATAATGGGGCAAACGCCCTACAATGAGCAGTTCTTC
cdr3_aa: CASSIMGQTPYNEQFF